Shown below are 4 T cell receptor beta chains from a single sample sequenced in a study of shared clonotypes between healthy human individuals. Repertoires were generated with immunoSEQ multiplex PCR, while TCRdb's copy carries only in-frame clones and drops some. The sample consists of more than 2 million clones, around 95% of them appearing once. The naive CD8 fraction comprised CD45RO-negative cells positively selected for CCR7 and excluded terminally differentiated effector memory CD45RA+ cells. The sequenced sample consisted of naive CD8+ T cells from PBMCs. All receptors derive from a man aged 18 to 30 in good health. Some clones in this sample may be carry-over from other donors' samples.

This chain links TRBV2 with TRBJ2-7; D uncertain. The germline gives CDR1 SNHLY, CDR2 FYNNEI. Trimming left V 1 base short and J 3 bases short, with 10 bases between. The CDR3 consists of 14 residues. CDR3 residues: CASSEVQLLYEQYF. The DNA for the CDR3 is TGTGCCAGCAGTGAAGTACAGCTCCTCTACGAGCAGTACTTC.

V and J are TRBV29-1 and TRBJ2-7; D gene uncertain. The CDR3 spans 13 residues. Germline V gene data show CDR1 as SQVTM and CDR2 as ANQGSEA. V shed 0 bases and J shed 2 bases, with 8 bases lying between them. Here the CDR3 DNA reads TGCAGCGTTGAAGATGAATCGCCCTACGAGCAGTACTTC. This translates into CSVEDESPYEQYF.

The chain joins TRBV5-1 to TRBJ1-2; 8 positions agree with TRBD1. The V gene's germline CDR1 is SGHRS and CDR2 YFSETQ. The CDR3 has 14 residues. After removal of 5 bases from V and 2 bases from J, the junction contained 5 bases not matched to a gene. CDR3 sequence (DNA): TGCGCCAGCAGTCCTCAGGGGGCGAACTATGGCTACACCTTC. It codes for CASSPQGANYGYTF.

This sequence joins TRBV7-3 and TRBJ2-1; D unresolved. V was trimmed by 2 bases and J by 7 bases, leaving 6 bases between them. The length of the CDR3 is 12 residues. The germline V gene has CDR1 SGHTA and CDR2 FQGTGA. The CDR3 loop reads CASSLLQNEQFF. Written as DNA, the CDR3 is TGTGCCAGCAGCTTATTGCAAAATGAGCAGTTCTTC.